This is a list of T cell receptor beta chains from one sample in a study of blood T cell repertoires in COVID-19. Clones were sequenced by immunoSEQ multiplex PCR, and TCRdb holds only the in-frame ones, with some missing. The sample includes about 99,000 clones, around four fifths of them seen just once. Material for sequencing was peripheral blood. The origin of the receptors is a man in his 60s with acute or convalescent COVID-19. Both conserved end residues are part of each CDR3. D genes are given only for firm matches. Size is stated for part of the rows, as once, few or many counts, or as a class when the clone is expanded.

CDR3aa: CASSIGTSGRIKDNEQFF; CDR3nt: TGTGCCAGCTCAATCGGGACTAGCGGGAGGATAAAGGACAATGAGCAGTTCTTC; j_gene: TRBJ2-1; v_gene: TRBV18; d_gene: TRBD2; abundance: .
CDR3aa: CASSTGTGGGGYTF; CDR3nt: TGTGCCAGCAGCACTGGGACAGGAGGAGGCGGCTACACCTTC; j_gene: TRBJ1-2; v_gene: TRBV7-2; d_gene: TRBD1; abundance: .
CDR3aa: CATSRATSGSRQETQYF; CDR3nt: TGTGCCACCAGCAGGGCTACTAGCGGGAGTAGGCAAGAGACCCAGTACTTC; j_gene: TRBJ2-5; v_gene: TRBV15; d_gene: TRBD2; abundance: .
CDR3aa: CASSSRLAGGDEQFF; CDR3nt: TGTGCCAGCAGCTCTAGACTAGCGGGAGGGGATGAGCAGTTCTTC; j_gene: TRBJ2-1; v_gene: TRBV5-4; d_gene: TRBD2; abundance: .
CDR3aa: CSVGTGDRNQPQHF; CDR3nt: TGCAGCGTTGGGACAGGGGATAGGAATCAGCCCCAGCATTTT; j_gene: TRBJ1-5; v_gene: TRBV29-1; d_gene: TRBD1; abundance: .
CDR3aa: CASSRQGNLGGGELFF; CDR3nt: TGTGCCAGCAGCAGACAGGGGAACCTCGGGGGCGGGGAGCTGTTTTTT; j_gene: TRBJ2-2; v_gene: TRBV7-8; d_gene: TRBD1; abundance: .
CDR3aa: CASSPDSFNQPQHF; CDR3nt: TGTGCCAGCAGCCCCGACAGTTTCAATCAGCCCCAGCATTTT; j_gene: TRBJ1-5; v_gene: TRBV7-9; d_gene: .; abundance: .
CDR3aa: CASSRSAGGYTGELFF; CDR3nt: TGTGCCAGCAGCCGCTCCGCGGGAGGGTACACCGGGGAGCTGTTTTTT; j_gene: TRBJ2-2; v_gene: TRBV7-8; d_gene: TRBD2; abundance: .
CDR3aa: CASSLRTGAGETQYF; CDR3nt: TGTGCCAGCAGCTTGCGAACAGGGGCGGGGGAGACCCAGTACTTC; j_gene: TRBJ2-5; v_gene: TRBV5-4; d_gene: .; abundance: .
CDR3aa: CASSEAGRGFNSPLHF; CDR3nt: TGTGCCAGCAGTGAAGCGGGCCGGGGTTTTAATTCACCCCTCCACTTT; j_gene: TRBJ1-6; v_gene: TRBV2; d_gene: .; abundance: .
CDR3aa: CASSRTSRVYSNQPQHF; CDR3nt: TGTGCCAGCAGCCGAACGAGCAGGGTCTATAGCAATCAGCCCCAGCATTTT; j_gene: TRBJ1-5; v_gene: TRBV7-8; d_gene: .; abundance: .
CDR3aa: CASTRAKASYNEQFF; CDR3nt: TGTGCCAGCACCAGAGCGAAGGCGTCCTACAATGAGCAGTTCTTC; j_gene: TRBJ2-1; v_gene: TRBV9; d_gene: .; abundance: .
CDR3aa: CASSLDRGITDTQYF; CDR3nt: TGCGCCAGCAGCCTCGACAGGGGGATCACAGATACGCAGTATTTT; j_gene: TRBJ2-3; v_gene: TRBV5-1; d_gene: TRBD1; abundance: .
CDR3aa: CASSPTGPHNEQFF; CDR3nt: TGTGCCAGCAGTCCGACAGGGCCTCACAATGAGCAGTTCTTC; j_gene: TRBJ2-1; v_gene: TRBV6-5; d_gene: TRBD1; abundance: .
CDR3aa: CARSTGDTQYF; CDR3nt: TGTGCCAGAAGTACAGGAGATACGCAGTATTTT; j_gene: TRBJ2-3; v_gene: TRBV5-3; d_gene: .; abundance: .
CDR3aa: CASNEGRRMDEQYF; CDR3nt: TGCGCCAGCAACGAGGGTCGGCGGATGGACGAGCAGTACTTC; j_gene: TRBJ2-7; v_gene: TRBV5-1; d_gene: .; abundance: .
CDR3aa: CASSRYDRDTEAFF; CDR3nt: TGTGCCAGCTCCCGTTACGACAGGGACACTGAAGCTTTCTTT; j_gene: TRBJ1-1; v_gene: TRBV18; d_gene: TRBD1; abundance: .
CDR3aa: CASNRAGEETQYF; CDR3nt: TGCGCCAGCAACCGAGCGGGAGAAGAGACCCAGTACTTC; j_gene: TRBJ2-5; v_gene: TRBV10-1; d_gene: TRBD2; abundance: .
CDR3aa: CASSVRQYTDTQYF; CDR3nt: TGTGCCAGCAGCGTGAGACAGTACACAGATACGCAGTATTTT; j_gene: TRBJ2-3; v_gene: TRBV9; d_gene: .; abundance: once
CDR3aa: CASSERELYHNEQFF; CDR3nt: TGCGCCAGCAGCGAACGGGAGTTGTACCACAATGAGCAGTTCTTC; j_gene: TRBJ2-1; v_gene: TRBV5-1; d_gene: .; abundance: .
CDR3aa: CAISELAGGNTIYF; CDR3nt: TGTGCCATCAGTGAGCTGGCAGGGGGAAACACCATATATTTT; j_gene: TRBJ1-3; v_gene: TRBV10-3; d_gene: .; abundance: once